This entry features one T cell receptor beta chain sequence. Its matching antigen is unknown. One junction end does not reproduce the germline sequence, and a read error may be involved. The entry originates in a study of graft-versus-host responses after intestinal transplantation. About the research overall: Recipients got multivisceral, liver-intestinal, or isolated intestinal transplants. The whole recipient group had anti-thymocyte globulin induction followed by tacrolimus and steroids for around 3 years.

Study-wide points: The authors found GvH clones in recipient marrow, some appearing first in ileum or blood.

Per the germline V gene, CDR1 is MGHDK and CDR2 is SYGVNS. The CDR3 is 13 residues long. Sequencing was performed with immunoSEQ multiplex PCR; in TCRdb, only in-frame clones are kept and a portion is missing. The sample shows over 75,000 clones, approximately 91% of them seen only once. The chain carries TRBV25-1 and TRBJ2-1; 8 bases fit TRBD1. This clonotype was obtained from a human donor who received an intestinal transplant. The sequencing used unstimulated CD4+ T cells sorted from spleen or lymph node cells, collected before intestinal transplant. The CDR3 coding sequence is TGTGCCAGCAGTGACCCCGGGACAGGAGGCTCGGTCTTC. It encodes CASSDPGTGGSVF.